This TCR beta chain was profiled in a study of blood T cell repertoires in COVID-19. The overall study: PBMCs, B-cell-depleted T cells, or T cells were the source of the cDNA or gDNA that made up the material.

Germline trimming cut 9 bases from V and 4 bases from J; bases unmatched to any gene: 10. The length of the CDR3 is 15 residues. CDR1 and CDR2 (germline): SNHLY, FYNNEI. Data came from immunoSEQ multiplex PCR; TCRdb stores just in-frame clones and leaves some out. The sample has 250,000 to 300,000 clones; 80% to 90% are singletons. This clone was detected only once. The origin of this receptor is a woman aged 40 to 50 with acute or convalescent COVID-19. The sample was peripheral blood. The V and J genes are TRBV2 and TRBJ1-2; TRBD1 aligns across 11 bases. The CDR3 DNA sequence: TGTGCCAGTTGGGGACAGGGGGTCGGACCCTATGGCTACACCTTC. Its protein product is CASWGQGVGPYGYTF.